These T cell receptor beta chains were read from a single sample in a study of T-cell reconstitution after alpha-beta-depleted transplantation in children. TCRdb independently ran MiXCR on the PCR reads; one entry per CDR3 protein. The table shows approximately 7,100 distinct CDR3 sequences, with about a sixth occurring only once. The sample in question was PBMCs, obtained before TCRalphabeta/CD19-depleted stem cell transplant. The receptors come from a boy aged 2 to 10 with acute lymphoblastic leukemia, due to receive a stem cell transplant. Both conserved end residues are trimmed from each CDR3.

TRBJ1-2 TRBV6-5 ASRARDGNYGYT
TRBJ2-7 TRBV5-6 ASSLRPVSYEQY
TRBJ2-3 TRBV9 ASSAEGLAGSTDTQY
TRBJ1-5 TRBV5-1 ASSLRKTGGYDQPQH
TRBJ1-1 TRBV5-1 ASSSGPSGNTEAF
TRBJ1-6 TRBV5-6 ASSLNKLPGSPLH
TRBJ2-7 TRBV7-8 ASTERTGAFYEQY
TRBJ2-3 TRBV7-2 ASSLTSNTDTQY
TRBJ2-7 TRBV27 ASSWETGGEQY
TRBJ2-2 TRBV20-1 SARSAVNPTGELF
TRBJ2-5 TRBV9 ASSPGGAFQETQY
TRBJ1-6 TRBV5-1 ASSLGQNNSPLH
TRBJ2-4 TRBV27 ASSLFTGQAIQY
TRBJ2-5 TRBV11-2 ASSQTGPRETQY
TRBJ1-6 TRBV6-1 ASTDRSGRWSPLH
TRBJ2-7 TRBV10-3 AISEVRQGNEQY
TRBJ2-7 TRBV15 ATSKDRYRAYEQY
TRBJ2-7 TRBV20-1 SARHRDRSSYEQY
TRBJ1-6 TRBV20-1 SASWNPANNSPLH
TRBJ2-7 TRBV27 ASSLRQSYEQY
TRBJ2-3 TRBV3-1 ASSLRQAGTADTQY
TRBJ1-4 TRBV5-1 ASSLAVGEKLF
TRBJ1-5 TRBV6-2/TRBV6-3 ASSTRDSNQPQH
TRBJ2-1 TRBV28 ASSESPHNEQF
TRBJ2-1 TRBV5-1 ASSLLGVSSPGNEQF
TRBJ2-4 TRBV5-5 ASSSPGHNIQY
TRBJ2-1 TRBV29-1 SVDSGSYNEQF
TRBJ1-5 TRBV6-5 ASSYSNGNQPQH
TRBJ1-5 TRBV24-1 ATSDIGDRNQPQH
TRBJ2-7 TRBV6-6 ASSKITGREQY
TRBJ2-5 TRBV6-2/TRBV6-3 ASSLHGNFGQETQY
TRBJ2-1 TRBV7-9 ASSPRTAYNEQF
TRBJ2-2 TRBV5-5 ASSLVTGAHTGELF
TRBJ1-2 TRBV29-1 SVGRPSLANYGYT
TRBJ1-5 TRBV28 ASSLIGSQPQH
TRBJ2-1 TRBV7-9 ASSFQDYYNEQF
TRBJ1-1 TRBV11-2 ASSLNSGRTEAF
TRBJ1-5 TRBV30 AWSPDSNQPQH
TRBJ1-2 TRBV28 ASSPGTGGLLYGYT
TRBJ1-1 TRBV11-3 ASSRMKNTEAF
TRBJ2-3 TRBV15 ATRSVRSTDTQY
TRBJ1-5 TRBV28 ASSARTGGVQPQH
TRBJ1-6 TRBV6-1 ASSETHASSYNSPLH
TRBJ2-3 TRBV11-3 ASSPPGASGDTQY
TRBJ2-2 TRBV6-5 ASILTRQGINTGELF
TRBJ2-1 TRBV20-1 SARKISYNEQF
TRBJ1-1 TRBV6-2/TRBV6-3 ASSTVGMDTEAF
TRBJ2-5 TRBV7-9 ASRRPGGAETQY
TRBJ2-7 TRBV7-2 ASSFYGSYEQY
TRBJ2-6 TRBV4-2 ASSQEMGLANVLT
TRBJ1-5 TRBV20-1 SALWRGTYSNQPQH
TRBJ2-1 TRBV12-3/TRBV12-4 ASSSRGGNEQF
TRBJ1-4 TRBV7-9 ASSRGQINEKLF
TRBJ2-3 TRBV7-9 ASSEQGHTQY
TRBJ2-5 TRBV7-2 ASSLRDVETQY
TRBJ2-3 TRBV11-3 ASSLDGGNTDTQY
TRBJ2-3 TRBV7-2 ASSFRRLPHRTDTQY